These 7 T cell receptor beta chains share one sample of origin, sequenced in a study of blood T cell repertoires in COVID-19. The table came from immunoSEQ multiplex PCR; TCRdb's copy has only in-frame clones and leaves some out. The data contain 200,000 to 300,000 clones, approximately 78% of them singletons. Sequencing was done on a sample of peripheral blood. Every receptor here comes from a woman between 55 and 75 years old with active or convalescent COVID-19.

The chain has TRBV15 and TRBJ2-2; 8 nucleotides line up with TRBD1. V lost 0 bases to trimming and J lost 1 base; unmatched junction nucleotides: 7. This CDR3 comprises 18 residues. Germline CDR1 LNHNV, CDR2 YYDKDF (reference sequence). Here the CDR3 reads CATSRDRTGSGNTGELFF. Here the CDR3 DNA reads TGTGCCACCAGCAGAGATCGGACAGGGTCGGGGAACACCGGGGAGCTGTTTTTT.

CDR3 amino acids: CAISAPAGQGPRGYTF. As DNA, the CDR3 is TGTGCCATCAGTGCCCCAGCCGGACAGGGCCCAAGGGGCTACACCTTC. The V and J genes are TRBV10-3 and TRBJ1-2, with 8 bases fitting TRBD1. This CDR3 is 16 amino acids long. J was trimmed by 8 bases and V by 4 bases; bases with no gene match: 15. The germline V gene encodes CDR1 ENHRY and CDR2 SYGVKD.

The chain is built from TRBV7-6 and TRBJ2-1; TRBD2 matches at 8 bases. CDR3 length: 16 residues. Germline loops: CDR1 SGHVS, CDR2 FNYEAQ. V was clipped by 6 bases and J by 0 bases; unmatched bases: 7. CDR3 nucleotides: TGTGCCAGCAGTCCCGGGGGGGCCCCCTCCTACAATGAGCAGTTCTTC. The encoded protein is CASSPGGAPSYNEQFF.

This clone was counted a few times. V and J are TRBV14 and TRBJ1-1; D gene unclear. Trimming shortened V by 4 bases and J by 4 bases, and 13 bases separated the two germline ends. Per the germline V gene, CDR1 is SGHDN and CDR2 is FVKESK. The CDR3 contains 14 residues. The CDR3 loop is CASSPYGRSTEAFF. The CDR3 coding sequence is TGTGCCAGCAGCCCCTATGGGAGAAGCACTGAAGCTTTCTTT. Full variable domain (missing parts from reference TRBV14 and TRBJ1-1): EAGVTQFPSHSVIEKGQTVTLRCDPISGHDNLYWYRRVMGKEIKFLLHFVKESKQDESGMPNNRFLAERTGGTYSTLKVQPAELEDSGVYFCASSPYGRSTEAFFGQGTRLTVV.

The V call is TRBV18, the J call TRBJ1-5; 7 bases align to TRBD1. The CDR3 is 15 residues long. Germline V lookup: CDR1 KGHSH, CDR2 LQKENI. Losses at the gene ends were 8 bases for V and 0 bases for J; bases not matched to a gene: 7. The CDR3 DNA sequence: TGTGCCAGCGGAGAACAGGGGACTAGCAATCAGCCCCAGCATTTT. Protein: CASGEQGTSNQPQHF.

This chain joins TRBV9 and TRBJ2-7, with 7 nucleotides matching TRBD1. Germline CDR1 reads SGDLS; CDR2 reads YYNGEE. V dropped 4 bases and J dropped 6; count of bases not matched to a gene: 10. This CDR3 comprises 14 residues. The CDR3 DNA reads as TGTGCCAGCAGCTTCCTGGACAGGTCTATCGAGCAGTACTTC. Protein: CASSFLDRSIEQYF.

This sequence joins TRBV5-1 and TRBJ2-3, with D possibly TRBD2 on 5 matching bases. The CDR3 loop spans 11 amino acids. V was pared by 4 bases and J by 7 bases, with 7 bases between. The germline gives CDR1 SGHRS, CDR2 YFSETQ. The CDR3 nucleotides read TGCGCCAGCAGCCCCGGGAATACGCAGTATTTT. Amino acids: CASSPGNTQYF.